This TCR beta chain was recorded in a study of T cell responses to AZD1222 COVID-19 vaccine. Clones were sequenced by immunoSEQ multiplex PCR, and TCRdb holds only the in-frame ones, with some missing. The data show 90,000 to 120,000 clones, about 93% seen once. This clone showed up just once. The germline V gene encodes CDR1 ENHRY and CDR2 SYGVKD. Trimming pared 2 bases from V and 6 bases from J, leaving 11 bases between. CDR3 length equals 14 residues. This receptor was taken from an adult who received the AZD1222 COVID-19 vaccine. The rearrangement links TRBV10-3 to TRBJ1-5; D is unclear. The sample was peripheral blood, taken 28 days after the second AZD1222 dose. CDR3 in DNA: TGTGCCATCAGTGAGGGCAAAACGGGTCAGCCCCAGCATTTT. Its protein is CAISEGKTGQPQHF.